This T cell receptor (beta chain) appears in the sequencing data of a study of OX40 agonist ivuxolimab in advanced cancers. CDR1 is MDHEN, CDR2 SYDVKM, per germline. J lost 3 bases, V lost 4 bases, and 8 bases had no gene match. This CDR3 has 16 residues. Sequenced by immunoSEQ multiplex PCR; TCRdb stores in-frame clones only, minus some. This table has about 100,000 clones, 85% to 95% appearing once. The TCR originated in an adult with an advanced solid tumor such as melanoma, head and neck, liver or kidney cancer. The chain uses TRBV28 and TRBJ2-7; TRBD2 matches at 11 bases. Material: CD4+ or CD8+ T cells sorted from blood, obtained in a trial of the OX40 agonist ivuxolimab. CDR3 residues: CASSSPGTSGGYEQYF. In DNA form, the CDR3 reads TGTGCCAGCAGTTCTCCTGGGACTAGCGGAGGCTACGAGCAGTACTTC. The full variable domain, rest sourced from reference TRBV28 and TRBJ2-7, is DVKVTQSSRYLVKRTGEKVFLECVQDMDHENMFWYRQDPGLGLRLIYFSYDVKMKEKGDIPEGYSVSREKKERFSLILESASTNQTSMYLCASSSPGTSGGYEQYFGPGTRLTVT.